These 7 T cell receptor beta chains were all obtained from the same sample, sequenced in a study of cytotoxic CD8 clonotypes in ibrutinib-treated CLL. Only in-frame clones appear in the TCRdb table, and some are missing; sequencing was by immunoSEQ multiplex PCR. The sample has approximately 84,000 clones, roughly three quarters seen once. Sequencing used PBMCs, obtained after 12 months of ibrutinib treatment. The receptors here all came from a human donor with chronic lymphocytic leukemia.

J is TRBJ1-6 and V is TRBV11-2, with D possibly TRBD1 on 5 matching bases. CDR1 and CDR2 (germline): SGHAT, FQNNGV. This CDR3 spans 15 amino acids. The germline V and J ends were trimmed by 1 base and 6 bases, with 10 bases remaining between them. CDR3 sequence: CASSLVTGLNSPLHF. Here the CDR3 DNA reads TGTGCCAGCAGCTTAGTTACAGGCCTTAATTCACCCCTCCACTTT. Based on the CDR3 plus reference TRBV11-2 and TRBJ1-6, the full variable domain is EAGVAQSPRYKIIEKRQSVAFWCNPISGHATLYWYQQILGQGPKLLIQFQNNGVVDDSQLPKDRFSAERLKGVDSTLKIQPAKLEDSAVYLCASSLVTGLNSPLHFGNGTRLTVT.

The V and J genes are TRBV18 and TRBJ1-1; TRBD1 aligns across 7 bases. From germline, CDR1 is KGHSH and CDR2 LQKENI. The CDR3 loop spans 15 amino acids. Trimming at V came to 6 bases and at J to 3 bases, leaving 10 bases not matched to a gene. This chain's CDR3 is CASSPMPGGDTEAFF. The CDR3 nucleotides read TGTGCCAGCTCCCCCATGCCAGGGGGGGACACTGAAGCTTTCTTT.

This chain connects TRBV6-5 to TRBJ2-1, with 7 bases lining up with TRBD2. V shed 6 bases and J 3 bases; nucleotides not matched to a gene: 8. The CDR3 has 15 residues. Germline assignment: CDR1 MNHEY and CDR2 SVGAGI. Here the CDR3 DNA reads TGTGCCAGCAGCCCCCACAGCGGGGACTACAATGAGCAGTTCTTC. Translated, it gives CASSPHSGDYNEQFF.

This chain links TRBV19 with TRBJ1-6; D gene unclear. The V gene's germline CDR1 is LNHDA and CDR2 SQIVND (reference sequence). Trimming removed 3 bases from V and 3 bases from J, with 9 bases in between. The CDR3 totals 15 residues. CDR3 sequence: CASSITGDYNSPLHF. CDR3 sequence (DNA): TGTGCCAGTAGTATCACGGGCGACTATAATTCACCCCTCCACTTT.

This clone was seen a few times. V is TRBV29-1 and J is TRBJ2-7; 10 positions agree with TRBD1. CDR1 and CDR2 (germline): SQVTM, ANQGSEA. This CDR3 is 12 amino acids long. The J segment lost 3 bases and the V segment lost 4 bases, leaving 0 bases of the junction unmatched. In DNA form, the CDR3 reads TGCAGCGTTGGGGACAGGGGCTACGAGCAGTACTTC. Translated: CSVGDRGYEQYF.

The V gene is TRBV19, the J gene TRBJ2-7; a possible D gene is TRBD2 (6 bases). The CDR3 is 13 residues long. Looked up from germline, CDR1 is LNHDA and CDR2 is SQIVND (reference sequence). The V and J ends lost 5 bases and 6 bases respectively, with 14 bases between them. The CDR3 DNA reads as TGTGCCAGTAGTTCGGGGGTCGGAGCCGAGCAGTACTTC. Amino acid sequence: CASSSGVGAEQYF.

This clone was seen only a few times. This chain links TRBV10-3 with TRBJ2-2; 7 bases are shared with TRBD1. The germline CDR1 and CDR2 sequences are ENHRY and SYGVKD. With V trimmed by 6 bases and J by 6 bases, 7 bases remained unmatched. The CDR3 length is 14 residues. The CDR3 sequence: CAISQTGISGELFF. CDR3 coding DNA: TGTGCCATCAGCCAGACAGGGATATCCGGGGAGCTGTTTTTT.